The T cell receptor (beta chain) described here comes from a study of CDR3 diversity in severe acne. CDR1 and CDR2 (germline): MGHDK, SYGVNS. The germline V and J ends were trimmed by 8 bases and 1 base, with 15 bases remaining between them. There are 15 residues in the CDR3. TCRdb re-derived calls from the PCR reads in MiXCR, one entry per CDR3 protein. The sample contains almost 85,000 distinct CDR3 sequences, roughly 51% of which appear only once. The TCR originated in a male donor in good health, without acne. Specimen: blood. The chain links TRBV25-1 to TRBJ1-5; the D is unclear. CDR3 sequence (DNA): TGTGCCAGCGCTGGCAGTTCGGTGAGCAATCAGCCCCAGCATTTT. The encoded protein is CASAGSSVSNQPQHF.